The 30 T cell receptor beta chains in this list originate from one sample, sequenced in a study of blood T cell repertoires in COVID-19. The table came from immunoSEQ multiplex PCR; TCRdb's copy has only in-frame clones and leaves some out. In the table there are a few hundred thousand clones, approximately 90% of which are singletons. Specimen: PBMCs or T cells enriched from blood (not recorded which). Every receptor here comes from a woman aged 60-70 years who had recovered from COVID-19.

J is TRBJ2-7 and V is TRBV5-1; the D gene is possibly TRBD1 (6 bases). V was pared by 2 bases and J by 2 bases, with 11 bases between. The CDR3 consists of 14 residues. Germline V gives CDR1 SGHRS, CDR2 YFSETQ. The CDR3 region is CASSFQTGPYEQYF. The CDR3 DNA is TGCGCCAGCAGCTTCCAGACAGGACCCTACGAGCAGTACTTC.

This rearrangement joins TRBV2 to TRBJ2-7; D is possibly TRBD2 (6 bases). Germline V lookup: CDR1 SNHLY, CDR2 FYNNEI. V lost 5 bases and J 3 bases, leaving 14 bases between the germline ends. The CDR3 is 14 residues long. The CDR3 loop is CASSLTRRVYEQYF. CDR3 DNA sequence: TGTGCCAGCAGTCTGACAAGGAGGGTCTACGAGCAGTACTTC.

This chain joins TRBV2 and TRBJ2-7; tentative D call: TRBD2 (7 bases). The V end lost 11 bases, the J end lost 2 bases, and 16 bases lay between the germline ends. This CDR3 comprises 13 residues. The germline V gene encodes CDR1 SNHLY and CDR2 FYNNEI. The CDR3 DNA follows: TGTGCCTCCAACAAAGGGGGGGCCTACGAGCAGTACTTC. This gives the protein CASNKGGAYEQYF.

This clone was seen only once. For the CDR3, the DNA is TGTGCCAGCAGCTTAGACAGGGTGAACACCATATATTTT. It translates to CASSLDRVNTIYF. The gene calls are TRBV7-2 and TRBJ1-3; maybe TRBD1 (6 bases). Germline-derived CDR1 and CDR2 are SGHTA and FQGNSA. The length of the CDR3 is 13 residues. The V end lost 1 base, the J end lost 7 bases, and 8 bases lay between the germline ends.

This chain uses TRBV6-1 with TRBJ1-2; maybe TRBD1 (5 bases). V was shortened by 1 base and J by 4 bases, with 13 bases between the two germline ends. The CDR3 has 15 residues. Per the germline V gene, CDR1 is MNHNS and CDR2 is SASEGT. CDR3 nucleotides: TGTGCCAGCAGTGAAGGGGGGGGAGTTCGCTATGGCTACACCTTC. It specifies CASSEGGGVRYGYTF.

This sequence joins TRBV19 and TRBJ1-1; TRBD1 might be the D (6 bases). This CDR3 comprises 14 residues. The germline CDR1 and CDR2 sequences are LNHDA and SQIVND (reference sequence). V gave up 5 bases and J gave up 3 bases, with 13 bases separating them. The CDR3, as DNA: TGTGCCAGTAGTTCAGGACAGAGCTACACTGAAGCTTTCTTT. Amino acid sequence: CASSSGQSYTEAFF.

The J gene is TRBJ2-2, the V gene TRBV4-1, with D unresolved. This CDR3 is 16 amino acids long. V lost 3 bases and J lost 4, with 15 bases in between. Germline CDR1 reads MGHRA; CDR2 reads YSYEKL. The CDR3: CASSHPSWAATGELFF. The CDR3 DNA reads TGCGCCAGCAGCCACCCTTCGTGGGCCGCCACCGGGGAGCTGTTTTTT.

The chain carries TRBV11-3 and TRBJ1-1; 7 bases align to TRBD1. V lost 2 bases to trimming and J lost 3 bases; unmatched junction nucleotides: 15. Per the germline V gene, CDR1 is SGHNT and CDR2 is YENEEA. CDR3 length: 18 amino acids. In DNA, the CDR3 is TGTGCCAGCAGCTTACCGACCCAGGGACAGCCGGCGGACACTGAAGCTTTCTTT. Translation: CASSLPTQGQPADTEAFF.

The genes are TRBV30 and TRBJ1-4; weak D call: TRBD1 (6 bases). Trimming left V 0 bases short and J 0 bases short, with 8 bases between. Germline V gives CDR1 GTSNPN, CDR2 SVGIG (reference sequence). The CDR3 extends over 15 amino acids. Here the CDR3 reads CAWSVGATTNEKLFF. As DNA, the CDR3 is TGTGCCTGGAGTGTGGGGGCTACAACTAATGAAAAACTGTTTTTT.

The chain couples TRBV29-1 to TRBJ1-1; D is uncertain. Looked up from germline, CDR1 is SQVTM and CDR2 is ANQGSEA. V gave up 3 bases and J gave up 1 base, with 9 bases separating them. The CDR3 length is 13 residues. CDR3 protein: CSVDLEGNTEAFF. The DNA for the CDR3 is TGCAGCGTTGACCTGGAGGGGAACACTGAAGCTTTCTTT.

A remark on this clone: Other nucleotide sequences from this sample produce the same CDR3. V gene TRBV5-1 combines with J gene TRBJ1-5, with 7 bases identical to TRBD1. The CDR3 length is 15 residues. Germline loops: CDR1 SGHRS, CDR2 YFSETQ. Losses at the gene ends were 0 bases for V and 1 base for J; bases not matched to a gene: 1. CDR3 loop: CASSLAGGSNQPQHF. Here the CDR3 DNA reads TGCGCCAGCAGCTTGGCAGGGGGAAGCAATCAGCCCCAGCATTTT. Using reference TRBV5-1 and TRBJ1-5 for the parts outside the CDR3, the full variable domain is KAGVTQTPRYLIKTRGQQVTLSCSPISGHRSVSWYQQTPGQGLQFLFEYFSETQRNKGNFPGRFSGRQFSNSRSEMNVSTLELGDSALYLCASSLAGGSNQPQHFGDGTRLSIL.

This clone was seen once. The chain links TRBV5-1 to TRBJ2-2; D is possibly TRBD2 (5 bases). The CDR3 totals 17 residues. Per germline, CDR1 SGHRS and CDR2 YFSETQ. V lost 2 bases, J lost 3 bases, and 17 bases lay in between. CDR3 region: CASSLGSGRADTGELFF. Written as DNA, the CDR3 is TGCGCCAGCAGCTTAGGAAGCGGTCGAGCGGACACCGGGGAGCTGTTTTTT.

This clone was seen only once. Other DNA sequences within the sample encode an identical CDR3. This chain links TRBV11-3 with TRBJ1-1; no firm D call. Germline V gene sequence: CDR1 SGHNT, CDR2 YENEEA. The V gene lost 3 bases and the J gene lost 0 bases, with 5 bases spanning the gap. This CDR3 spans 13 amino acids. The CDR3 loop is CASSFTLNTEAFF. CDR3 nucleotides: TGTGCCAGCAGCTTCACACTGAACACTGAAGCTTTCTTT.

The J gene is TRBJ2-1, the V gene TRBV13; 7 bases are shared with TRBD2. The V gene's germline CDR1 is PRHDT and CDR2 FYEKMQ (reference sequence). The CDR3 length is 15 residues. With V trimmed by 4 bases and J by 4 bases, 7 bases remained unmatched. The CDR3 sequence: CASSWPGLSYNEQFF. The CDR3 DNA follows: TGTGCCAGCAGCTGGCCGGGACTATCTTACAATGAGCAGTTCTTC.

The V call is TRBV2, the J call TRBJ2-7; no clear D gene. Germline V lookup: CDR1 SNHLY, CDR2 FYNNEI. V lost 4 bases to trimming and J lost 4 bases, with 11 bases between them. This CDR3 is built from 13 residues. CDR3 amino acids: CASSVTARYEQYF. CDR3 coding DNA: TGTGCCAGCAGTGTCACCGCTCGGTACGAGCAGTACTTC.

The V gene is TRBV25-1, the J gene TRBJ1-1; D call uncertain. The germline V gene encodes CDR1 MGHDK and CDR2 SYGVNS. The CDR3 length is 13 residues. With 1 base removed from V and 5 bases from J, the gap between germline ends came to 8 bases. CDR3 coding DNA: TGTGCCAGCAGTGAATCGCTGCAGACTGAAGCTTTCTTT. Protein sequence: CASSESLQTEAFF.

The chain employs TRBV6-5 and TRBJ2-1; 8 bases fit TRBD2. This CDR3 region has 16 residues. V shed 0 bases, J shed 5 bases, and the junction held 6 bases outside the gene matches. CDR1 and CDR2 (germline): MNHEY, SVGAGI. CDR3 protein: CASSYSGLAGNNEQFF. CDR3 sequence (DNA): TGTGCCAGCAGTTACTCTGGGTTAGCGGGGAACAATGAGCAGTTCTTC.

The V and J genes are TRBV5-1 and TRBJ1-1; D unresolved. Germline loops: CDR1 SGHRS, CDR2 YFSETQ. With 0 bases removed from V and 8 bases from J, the gap between germline ends came to 8 bases. This CDR3 contains 12 residues. The CDR3 DNA follows: TGCGCCAGCAGCTTGGAAGCGGGGGAAGCTTTCTTT. This gives the protein CASSLEAGEAFF.

This clone was counted once. V usage is TRBV27 and J usage is TRBJ1-6; the D gene is possibly TRBD1 (5 bases). The CDR3 is 13 residues long. Trimming left V 5 bases short and J 7 bases short, with 9 bases between. Germline-derived CDR1 and CDR2 are MNHEY and SMNVEV (reference sequence). The CDR3 loop is CASSGTANSPLHF. CDR3 coding DNA: TGTGCCAGCAGTGGGACTGCAAATTCACCCCTCCACTTT.

This clone is a singleton in its sample. The V call is TRBV7-9, the J call TRBJ2-3; D is ambiguous. The germline V gene encodes CDR1 SEHNR and CDR2 FQNEAQ (reference sequence). The CDR3 has 15 residues. The V gene lost 5 bases and the J gene lost 3 bases, with 15 bases spanning the gap. CDR3 nucleotides: TGTGCCAGCAGCGCCGGCAGGTTGGTGACAGATACGCAGTATTTT. It codes for CASSAGRLVTDTQYF.

The V call is TRBV2, the J call TRBJ1-1, with D possibly TRBD1 on 6 matching bases. The CDR3 has 14 amino acids. Deletions cut 7 bases from V and 4 bases from J, with 16 bases between. The V gene's germline CDR1 is SNHLY and CDR2 FYNNEI. DNA for the CDR3: TGTGCCAGCACTTTAAAGGGGGAAAGCACTGAAGCTTTCTTT. Translation gives CASTLKGESTEAFF.

The chain couples TRBV3-1 (or the pseudogene TRBV3-2) to TRBJ1-4; D is undetermined. V shed 0 bases and J shed 4 bases, with 12 bases lying between them. Germline V gene lookup returns CDR1 LGHDT and CDR2 YNNKEL (reference sequence). The CDR3 is 16 residues long. The CDR3 region is CASSQDRGRINEKLFF. DNA of the CDR3: TGTGCCAGCAGCCAAGATAGAGGTCGGATTAATGAAAAACTGTTTTTT.

In the case of this clone: The sample contains more than one DNA sequence encoding this CDR3. J is TRBJ1-5 and V is TRBV25-1; D ambiguous. The CDR3 is made up of 12 amino acids. Deletions cut 4 bases from V and 2 bases from J, with 3 bases between. Germline CDR1 reads MGHDK; CDR2 reads SYGVNS. CDR3 DNA: TGTGCCAGCAGTGCGGGCAATCAGCCCCAGCATTTT. It translates to CASSAGNQPQHF.

The chain carries TRBV7-9 and TRBJ1-2, with 10 bases that match TRBD1. This CDR3 has 15 residues. The V gene's germline CDR1 is SEHNR and CDR2 FQNEAQ (reference sequence). After removal of 3 bases from V and 3 bases from J, the junction contained 4 bases not matched to a gene. DNA of the CDR3: TGTGCCAGCAGCTTGAGACAGGGGGCAGACTATGGCTACACCTTC. It is translated as CASSLRQGADYGYTF.

The chain combines TRBV25-1 with TRBJ2-6, with TRBD1 as a possible D gene (6 bases). V was shortened by 4 bases and J by 0 bases, with 10 bases between the two germline ends. Germline lookup yields CDR1 MGHDK and CDR2 SYGVNS. The CDR3 spans 16 residues. The CDR3 sequence is CASSASGDSGANVLTF. DNA for the CDR3: TGTGCCAGCAGTGCATCAGGGGACTCTGGGGCCAACGTCCTGACTTTC.

The chain carries TRBV4-1 and TRBJ2-3; TRBD2 matches at 8 bases. This CDR3 spans 16 amino acids. After removal of 1 base from V and 4 bases from J, the junction contained 7 bases not matched to a gene. From germline, CDR1 is MGHRA and CDR2 YSYEKL. CDR3 in amino acids: CASSQGRLRGADTQYF. The CDR3 nucleotides are TGCGCCAGCAGCCAAGGACGGCTGCGGGGGGCAGATACGCAGTATTTT.

The chain recombines TRBV5-1 with TRBJ2-7, with D unresolved. The germline gives CDR1 SGHRS, CDR2 YFSETQ. V lost 0 bases and J lost 0, with 7 bases in between. The CDR3 is 14 amino acids. The CDR3 is CASSLDGSSYEQYF. CDR3 DNA sequence: TGCGCCAGCAGCTTGGATGGTAGCTCCTACGAGCAGTACTTC.

The chain joins TRBV5-1 to TRBJ2-3, with TRBD2 matching over 9 bases. After removal of 4 bases from V and 5 bases from J, the junction contained 14 bases not matched to a gene. Germline CDR1 and CDR2: SGHRS and YFSETQ. This CDR3 comprises 17 residues. The DNA for the CDR3 is TGCGCCAGCAGCCGAACCGGGACTAGCTCGGGATTAGATACGCAGTATTTT. It is translated as CASSRTGTSSGLDTQYF.

This clone was recorded only once. The V call is TRBV6-5, the J call TRBJ2-7, with 8 bases lining up with TRBD1. The junction had 10 bases not matched to a gene; V was cut back by 5 bases and J by 7 bases. CDR1 is MNHEY and CDR2 is SVGAGI in the germline V gene. This CDR3 comprises 14 residues. The CDR3 region is CASSPLGQGEEQYV. CDR3 coding DNA: TGTGCCAGCAGTCCCCTCGGACAGGGCGAGGAGCAGTACGTC.

V gene TRBV4-1 combines with J gene TRBJ1-1; TRBD1 aligns across 9 bases. The CDR3 extends over 17 amino acids. Germline V gene data show CDR1 as MGHRA and CDR2 as YSYEKL. Trimming at V came to 4 bases and at J to 7 bases, leaving 16 bases not matched to a gene. DNA of the CDR3: TGCGCCAGCAGCCGAACCGGGACAGGGACTGGGGACCGTGAAGCTTTCTTT. This encodes CASSRTGTGTGDREAFF.